This TCR beta chain was retrieved from a study of OX40 agonist ivuxolimab in advanced cancers. This CDR3 comprises 14 residues. Germline CDR1 reads SGHRS; CDR2 reads YFSETQ. With V trimmed by 4 bases and J by 4 bases, 7 bases remained unmatched. Sequencing used immunoSEQ multiplex PCR; TCRdb keeps in-frame clones, though not all of them. The sample shows over 90,000 clones, 86% of them seen only once. V and J are TRBV5-1 and TRBJ1-1, with 7 bases lining up with TRBD1. The TCR originated in an adult with an advanced solid tumor such as melanoma, head and neck, liver or kidney cancer. Sample: CD4+ or CD8+ T cells sorted from blood, taken in a trial of the OX40 agonist ivuxolimab. CDR3 nucleotide sequence: TGCGCCAGCAGCCCCCAGGGGGAGAGCACTGAAGCTTTCTTT. Its translation: CASSPQGESTEAFF.